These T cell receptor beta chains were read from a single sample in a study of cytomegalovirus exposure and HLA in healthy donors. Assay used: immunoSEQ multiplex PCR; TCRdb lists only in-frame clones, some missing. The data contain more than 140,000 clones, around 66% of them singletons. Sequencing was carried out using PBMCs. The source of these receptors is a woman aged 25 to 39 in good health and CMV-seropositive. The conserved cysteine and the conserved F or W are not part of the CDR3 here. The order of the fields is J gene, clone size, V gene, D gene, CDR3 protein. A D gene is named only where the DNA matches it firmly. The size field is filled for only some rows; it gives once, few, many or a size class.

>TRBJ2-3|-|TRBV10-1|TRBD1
ASSEYVPGQGGDTQY
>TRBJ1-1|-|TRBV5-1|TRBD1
ASGPTGVGNTEAF
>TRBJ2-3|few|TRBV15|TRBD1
ATSWTGTGVLADTQY
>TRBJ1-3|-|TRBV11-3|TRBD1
ASSLGGTAGNTIY
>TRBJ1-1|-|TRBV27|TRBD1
ASTRDRFGTEAF
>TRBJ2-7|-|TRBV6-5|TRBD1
ASSYLQGVNEQY
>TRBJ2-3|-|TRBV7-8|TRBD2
ASTGGTSDTQY
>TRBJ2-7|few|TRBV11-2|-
ASSRGLRGTYEQY
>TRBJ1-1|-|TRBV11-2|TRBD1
ASSLGSILGQPNTEAF
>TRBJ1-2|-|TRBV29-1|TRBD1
SVEGQGVYGYT
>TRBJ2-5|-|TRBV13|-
ASSDRQTKEETQY
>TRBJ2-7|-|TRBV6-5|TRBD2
AAGGSSYEQY
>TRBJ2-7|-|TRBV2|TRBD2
ASGWSGGYEQY
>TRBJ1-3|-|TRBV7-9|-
ASSFLEQASSGNTIY
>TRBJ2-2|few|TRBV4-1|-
ASSPRGGTGELF
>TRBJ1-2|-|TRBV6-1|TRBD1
ASKTGINYGYT
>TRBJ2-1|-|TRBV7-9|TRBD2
ASSKLAAGDEQF
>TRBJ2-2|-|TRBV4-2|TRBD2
ASSQVPGRDTGELF
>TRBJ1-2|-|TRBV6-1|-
ASSETIN
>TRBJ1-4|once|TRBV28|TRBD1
ASRWDRRNEKLF
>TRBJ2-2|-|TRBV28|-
ASSPGTGELF
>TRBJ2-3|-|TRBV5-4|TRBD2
ASSLELAASTDTQY
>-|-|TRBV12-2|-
ASRLRVVGDEQY
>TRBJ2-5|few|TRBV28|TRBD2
ASSSGGHQETQY
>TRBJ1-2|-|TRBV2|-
ASSALAGNGYT
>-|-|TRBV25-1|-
ASSEGAGAISEQY
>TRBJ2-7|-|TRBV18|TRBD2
ASSGEREGLDEQY
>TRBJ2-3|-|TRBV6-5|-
ASSYSGTQY
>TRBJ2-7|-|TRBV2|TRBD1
ASMQGAGQY
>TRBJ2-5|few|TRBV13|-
ASSHYQETQY
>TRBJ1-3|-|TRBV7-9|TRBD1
ASSPRDRGNTIY
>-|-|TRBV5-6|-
ASSFYRDSTYEQY
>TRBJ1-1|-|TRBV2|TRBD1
ASSQGVNTEAF
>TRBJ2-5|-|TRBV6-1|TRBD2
ASSEATSGGTQY
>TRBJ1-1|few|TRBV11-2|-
ASSPQRGNTEAF
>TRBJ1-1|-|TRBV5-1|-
ASSTATGRTTLNTEAF
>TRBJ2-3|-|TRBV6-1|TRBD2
ASSERVAGGPADTQY
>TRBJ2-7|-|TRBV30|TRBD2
AWSRLAGPSYEQY
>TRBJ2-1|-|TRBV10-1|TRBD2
ASSNPPRERESNEQF
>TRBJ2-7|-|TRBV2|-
ASYGIGYEQY
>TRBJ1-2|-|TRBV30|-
ASTGVFYGYT